This TCR beta chain was identified during a study of T-cell reconstitution after alpha-beta-depleted transplantation in children. The study, taken as a whole, reports: When one year had passed after transplant, most T-cell counts and diversity came from newly produced T cells. Some patients showed high day-60 TCRbeta diversity, which derived from surviving recipient T cells and thymic progenitors. Several hundred rapidly expanded clones from non-depleted graft cells reportedly supplied alpha-beta T cells about two months post-transplant.

Molecular barcoding with unique molecular identifiers was used for the TCRbeta library. Each CDR3 protein is one row after TCRdb ran MiXCR on the PCR reads. This sample has a few hundred thousand distinct CDR3 sequences, with 20% to 30% found just once. Germline values: CDR1 LNHDA, CDR2 SQIVND (reference sequence). With V trimmed by 3 bases and J by 6 bases, 14 bases remained unmatched. The CDR3 extends over 17 amino acids. As to this clonotype: The antigen is not known.

The TCR comes from a boy less than two years old with Wiskott-Aldrich syndrome, due to receive a stem cell transplant. Sequenced material: PBMCs, taken before TCRalphabeta/CD19-depleted stem cell transplant. This chain joins TRBV19 and TRBJ2-3; 8 bases align to TRBD2. The CDR3 coding sequence is TGTGCCAGTAGTATCAGGGTTGCTGCGGGAGGAGGGGATACGCAGTATTTT. This codes for CASSIRVAAGGGDTQYF. Full variable domain (remainder filled in from reference TRBV19 and TRBJ2-3): DGGITQSPKYLFRKEGQNVTLSCEQNLNHDAMYWYRQDPGQGLRLIYYSQIVNDFQKGDIAEGYSVSREKKESFPLTVTSAQKNPTAFYLCASSIRVAAGGGDTQYFGPGTRLTVL.